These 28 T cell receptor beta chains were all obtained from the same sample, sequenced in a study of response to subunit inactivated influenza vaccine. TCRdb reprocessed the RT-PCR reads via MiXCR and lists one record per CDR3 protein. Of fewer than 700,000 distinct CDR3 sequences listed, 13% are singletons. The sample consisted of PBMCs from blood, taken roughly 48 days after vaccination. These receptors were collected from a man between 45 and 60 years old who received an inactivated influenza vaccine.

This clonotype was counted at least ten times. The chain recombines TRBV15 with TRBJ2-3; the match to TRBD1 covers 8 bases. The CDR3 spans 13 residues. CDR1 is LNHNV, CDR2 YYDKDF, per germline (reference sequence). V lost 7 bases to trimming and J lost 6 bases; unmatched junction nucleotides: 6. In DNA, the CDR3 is TGTGCCACCACCGGGACAGGTCTCGATACGCAGTATTTT. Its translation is CATTGTGLDTQYF.

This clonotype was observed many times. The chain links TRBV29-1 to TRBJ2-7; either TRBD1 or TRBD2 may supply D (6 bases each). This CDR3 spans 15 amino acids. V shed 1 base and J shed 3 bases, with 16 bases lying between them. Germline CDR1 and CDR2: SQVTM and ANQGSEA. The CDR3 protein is CSVEAGPRGLYEQYF. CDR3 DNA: TGCAGCGTTGAAGCGGGCCCTCGGGGGCTCTACGAGCAGTACTTC.

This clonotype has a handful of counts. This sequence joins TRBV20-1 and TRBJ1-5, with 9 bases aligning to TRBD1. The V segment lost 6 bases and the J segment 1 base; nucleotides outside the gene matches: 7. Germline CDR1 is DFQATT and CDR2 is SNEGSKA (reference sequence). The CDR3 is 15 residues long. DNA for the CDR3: TGCAGTGCAGAAGCCGGGACAGGGAGCAATCAGCCCCAGCATTTT. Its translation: CSAEAGTGSNQPQHF.

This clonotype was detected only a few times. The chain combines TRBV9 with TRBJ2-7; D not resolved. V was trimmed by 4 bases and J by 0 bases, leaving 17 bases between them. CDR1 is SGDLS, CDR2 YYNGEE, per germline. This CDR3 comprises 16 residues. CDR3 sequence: CASSPAGSAGSYEQYF. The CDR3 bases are TGTGCCAGCAGCCCCGCAGGATCCGCCGGCTCCTACGAGCAGTACTTC.

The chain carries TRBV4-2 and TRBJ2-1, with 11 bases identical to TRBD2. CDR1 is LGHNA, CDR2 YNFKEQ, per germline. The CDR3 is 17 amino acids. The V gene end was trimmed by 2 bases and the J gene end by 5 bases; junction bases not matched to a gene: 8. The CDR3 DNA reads TGTGCCAGCAGCCAACCTTTAGCGGGAGGGAACAACAATGAGCAGTTCTTC. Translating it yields CASSQPLAGGNNNEQFF.

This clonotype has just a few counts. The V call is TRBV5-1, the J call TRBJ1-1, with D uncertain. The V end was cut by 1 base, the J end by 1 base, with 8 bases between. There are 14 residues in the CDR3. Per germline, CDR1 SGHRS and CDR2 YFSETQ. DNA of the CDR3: TGCGCCAGCAGCTTGAGGCAGGCGAACACTGAAGCTTTCTTT. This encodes CASSLRQANTEAFF. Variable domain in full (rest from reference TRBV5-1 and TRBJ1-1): KAGVTQTPRYLIKTRGQQVTLSCSPISGHRSVSWYQQTPGQGLQFLFEYFSETQRNKGNFPGRFSGRQFSNSRSEMNVSTLELGDSALYLCASSLRQANTEAFFGQGTRLTVV.

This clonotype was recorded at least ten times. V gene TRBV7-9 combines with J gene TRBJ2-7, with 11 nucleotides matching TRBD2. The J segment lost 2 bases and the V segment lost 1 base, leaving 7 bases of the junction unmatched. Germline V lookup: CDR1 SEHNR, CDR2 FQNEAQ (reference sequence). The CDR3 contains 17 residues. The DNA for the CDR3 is TGTGCCAGCAGCTTAGTATTGGGGACTAGCGGAACCTACGAGCAGTACTTC. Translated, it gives CASSLVLGTSGTYEQYF.

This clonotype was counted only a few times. The chain's CDR3 is CASSPHSLGETQYF. The CDR3 bases are TGTGCCAGCAGCCCCCATTCCCTTGGGGAGACCCAGTACTTC. The rearrangement uses TRBV7-2 and TRBJ2-5; D unclear. This CDR3 is built from 14 residues. Between the trimmed V and J ends, which lost 5 bases and 5 bases, there was a span of 15 bases. The germline gives CDR1 SGHTA, CDR2 FQGNSA.

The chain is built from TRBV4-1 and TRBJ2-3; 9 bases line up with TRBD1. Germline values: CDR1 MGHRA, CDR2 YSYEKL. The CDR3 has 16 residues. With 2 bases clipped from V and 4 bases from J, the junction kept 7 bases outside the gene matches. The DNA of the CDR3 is TGCGCCAGCAGCCAAACCCCCGGGACAGGGCCAGATACGCAGTATTTT. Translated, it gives CASSQTPGTGPDTQYF.

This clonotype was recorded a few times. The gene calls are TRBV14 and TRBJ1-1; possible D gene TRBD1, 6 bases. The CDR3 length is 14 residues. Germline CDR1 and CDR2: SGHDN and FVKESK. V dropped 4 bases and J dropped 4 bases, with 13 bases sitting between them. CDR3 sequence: CASSPLTGPTEAFF. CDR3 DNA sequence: TGTGCCAGCAGCCCTTTGACAGGCCCCACTGAAGCTTTCTTT.

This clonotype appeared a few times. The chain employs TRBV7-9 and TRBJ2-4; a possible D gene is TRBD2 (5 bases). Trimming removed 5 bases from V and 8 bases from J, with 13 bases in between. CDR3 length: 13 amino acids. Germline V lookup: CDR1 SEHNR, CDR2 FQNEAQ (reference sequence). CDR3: CASSRGEVDIQYF. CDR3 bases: TGTGCCAGCAGCCGGGGTGAAGTGGACATTCAGTACTTC.

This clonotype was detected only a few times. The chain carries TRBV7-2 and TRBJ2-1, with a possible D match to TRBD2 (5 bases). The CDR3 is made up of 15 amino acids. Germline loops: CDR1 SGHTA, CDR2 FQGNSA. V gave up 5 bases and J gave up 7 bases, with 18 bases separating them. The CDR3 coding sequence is TGTGCCAGCAGCACCAGCGGCCCCCCTCGGAATGAGCAGTTCTTC. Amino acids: CASSTSGPPRNEQFF.

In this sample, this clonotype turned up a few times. The CDR3 region has the DNA TGTGCCAGCAGTTTCACTCAAGTCGAGACCCAGTACTTC. Translating gives CASSFTQVETQYF. The chain employs TRBV6-5 and TRBJ2-5; D is undetermined. Germline CDR1 and CDR2: MNHEY and SVGAGI. Trimming pared 4 bases from V and 5 bases from J, leaving 11 bases between. This CDR3 spans 13 amino acids.

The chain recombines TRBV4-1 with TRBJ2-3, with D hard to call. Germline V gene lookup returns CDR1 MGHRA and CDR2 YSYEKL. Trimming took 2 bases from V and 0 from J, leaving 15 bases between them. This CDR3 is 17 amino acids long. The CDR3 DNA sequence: TGCGCCAGCAGCCAACGCGAAGCGTATACTAGCACAGATACGCAGTATTTT. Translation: CASSQREAYTSTDTQYF.

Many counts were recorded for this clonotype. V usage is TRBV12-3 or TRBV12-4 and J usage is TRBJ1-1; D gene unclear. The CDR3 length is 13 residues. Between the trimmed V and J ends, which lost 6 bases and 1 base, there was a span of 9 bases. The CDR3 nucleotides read TGTGCCAGCAGCCGGACGGAGAACACTGAAGCTTTCTTT. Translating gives CASSRTENTEAFF.

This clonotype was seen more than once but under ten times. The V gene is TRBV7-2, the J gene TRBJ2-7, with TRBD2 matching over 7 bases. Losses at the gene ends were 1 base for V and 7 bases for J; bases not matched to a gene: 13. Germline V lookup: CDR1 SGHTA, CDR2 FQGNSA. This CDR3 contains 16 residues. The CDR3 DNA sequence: TGTGCCAGCAGCTTAGTGTCCGGGACTACCCCGTTAGAGCAGTACTTC. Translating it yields CASSLVSGTTPLEQYF.

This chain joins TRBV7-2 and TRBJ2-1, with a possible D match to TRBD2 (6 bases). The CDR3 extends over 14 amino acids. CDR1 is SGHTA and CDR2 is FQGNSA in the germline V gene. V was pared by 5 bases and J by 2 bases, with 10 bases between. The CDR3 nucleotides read TGTGCCAGCAGCAGCCGGACTACCTACAATGAGCAGTTCTTC. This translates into CASSSRTTYNEQFF.

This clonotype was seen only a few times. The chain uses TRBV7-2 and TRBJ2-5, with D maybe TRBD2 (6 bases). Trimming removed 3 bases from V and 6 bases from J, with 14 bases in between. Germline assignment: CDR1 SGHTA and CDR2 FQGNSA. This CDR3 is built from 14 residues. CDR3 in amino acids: CASSFSFGGQTQYF. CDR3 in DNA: TGTGCCAGCAGCTTTTCGTTCGGGGGACAGACCCAGTACTTC.

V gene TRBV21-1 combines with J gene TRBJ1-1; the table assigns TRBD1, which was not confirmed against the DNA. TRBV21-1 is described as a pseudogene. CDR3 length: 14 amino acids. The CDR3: CASSAWPGNTEAFF. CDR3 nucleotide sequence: TGTGCCAGCAGCGCGTGGCCCGGGAACACTGAAGCTTTCTTT.

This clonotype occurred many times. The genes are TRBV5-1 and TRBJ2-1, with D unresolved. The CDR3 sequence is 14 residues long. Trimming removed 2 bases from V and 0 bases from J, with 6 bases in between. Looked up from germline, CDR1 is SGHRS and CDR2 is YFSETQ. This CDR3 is CASSFQDSYNEQFF. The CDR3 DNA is TGCGCCAGCAGCTTCCAAGACTCCTACAATGAGCAGTTCTTC.

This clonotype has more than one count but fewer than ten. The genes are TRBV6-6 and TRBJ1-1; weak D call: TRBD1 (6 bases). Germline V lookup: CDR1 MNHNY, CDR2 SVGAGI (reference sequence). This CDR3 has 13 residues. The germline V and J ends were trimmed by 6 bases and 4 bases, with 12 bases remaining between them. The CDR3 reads CASRLGGFTEAFF. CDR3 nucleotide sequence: TGTGCCAGCAGATTAGGGGGATTCACTGAAGCTTTCTTT.

CDR3 region: CSVEGAGEGGEQYF. In DNA form, the CDR3 reads TGCAGCGTTGAAGGCGCGGGAGAGGGGGGCGAGCAGTACTTC. J is TRBJ2-7 and V is TRBV29-1; D possibly corresponds to TRBD2 (7 bases). The V and J ends lost 1 base and 6 bases respectively, with 16 bases between them. This CDR3 has 14 amino acids. The germline V gene encodes CDR1 SQVTM and CDR2 ANQGSEA.

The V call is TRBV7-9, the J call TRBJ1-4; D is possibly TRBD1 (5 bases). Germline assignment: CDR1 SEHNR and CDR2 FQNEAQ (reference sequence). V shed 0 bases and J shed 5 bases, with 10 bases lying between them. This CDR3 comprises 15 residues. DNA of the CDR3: TGTGCCAGCAGCTTAGCGAAAGGGGCCAATGAAAAACTGTTTTTT. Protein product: CASSLAKGANEKLFF.

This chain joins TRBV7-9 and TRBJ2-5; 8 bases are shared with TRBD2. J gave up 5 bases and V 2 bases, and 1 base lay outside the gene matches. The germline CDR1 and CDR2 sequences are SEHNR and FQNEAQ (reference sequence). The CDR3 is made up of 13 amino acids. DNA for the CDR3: TGTGCCAGCAGCTTACCTAGCGGGGAGACCCAGTACTTC. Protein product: CASSLPSGETQYF.

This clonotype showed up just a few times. CDR3 residues: CASSLVAWGDNEQFF. In DNA, the CDR3 is TGTGCCAGCAGTTTAGTCGCCTGGGGGGACAATGAGCAGTTCTTC. V and J are TRBV12-3 or TRBV12-4 and TRBJ2-1; tentative D call: TRBD2 (6 bases). Deletions cut 1 base from V and 5 bases from J, with 12 bases between. The length of the CDR3 is 15 residues.

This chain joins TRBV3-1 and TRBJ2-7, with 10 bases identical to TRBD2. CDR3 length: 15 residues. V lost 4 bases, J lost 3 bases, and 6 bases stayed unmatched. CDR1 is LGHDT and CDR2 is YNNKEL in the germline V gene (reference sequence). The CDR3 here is CASSPEAGGFYEQYF. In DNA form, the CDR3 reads TGTGCCAGCAGCCCAGAAGCGGGGGGGTTCTACGAGCAGTACTTC.

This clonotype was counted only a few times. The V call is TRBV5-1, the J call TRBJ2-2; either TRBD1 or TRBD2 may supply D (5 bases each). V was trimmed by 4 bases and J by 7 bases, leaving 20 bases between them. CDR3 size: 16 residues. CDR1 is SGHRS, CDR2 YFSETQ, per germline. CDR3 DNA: TGCGCCAGCAGCAAGTCCGGGACGGAGCGCCTCGGGGAGCTGTTTTTT. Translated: CASSKSGTERLGELFF. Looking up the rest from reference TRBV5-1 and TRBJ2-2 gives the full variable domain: KAGVTQTPRYLIKTRGQQVTLSCSPISGHRSVSWYQQTPGQGLQFLFEYFSETQRNKGNFPGRFSGRQFSNSRSEMNVSTLELGDSALYLCASSKSGTERLGELFFGEGSRLTVL.

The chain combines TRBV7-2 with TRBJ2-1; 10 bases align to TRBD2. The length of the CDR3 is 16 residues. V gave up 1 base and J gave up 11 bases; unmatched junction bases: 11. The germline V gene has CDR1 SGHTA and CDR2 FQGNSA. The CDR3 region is CASSLGMGLAGAKQFF. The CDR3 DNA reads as TGTGCCAGCAGCTTAGGAATGGGCCTAGCGGGGGCCAAGCAGTTCTTC. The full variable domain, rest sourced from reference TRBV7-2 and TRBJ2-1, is GAGVSQSPSNKVTEKGKDVELRCDPISGHTALYWYRQSLGQGLEFLIYFQGNSAPDKSGLPSDRFSAERTGGSVSTLTIQRTQQEDSAVYLCASSLGMGLAGAKQFFGPGTRLTVL.